The clone carrying this T cell receptor beta chain was counted between two and nine times. Its antigen remains unidentified. This entry comes from a study of molecular identifiers for immune sequencing clone quantification. Study outcomes and limitations: Spiked Jurkat TCR RNA equivalent to one cell reportedly surfaced among roughly 1 million naive cells.

V lost 4 bases, J lost 3 bases, and 7 bases stayed unmatched. In germline, CDR1 is SGHKS, CDR2 YYEKEE (reference sequence). This CDR3 is built from 15 residues. Sequencing libraries of naive CD8 cells derived from approximately 20,000 to 980,000 sorted cells with 10%, 30% or 50% RNA. Naive CD8 T cells were picked out by sorting for CD8+CD4-CCR7+CD45RA+. Previously described methods and listed TCR primers produced bulk TCR libraries. TCRdb re-called the PCR reads with MiXCR, one entry per CDR3 protein. In the table there are fewer than 75,000 distinct CDR3 sequences, less than 20% of which are singletons.

Sequencing was carried out using naive CD8+ T cells from blood, with Jurkat cell RNA spiked in. Subset of the sample: FACS-sorted CD8+CD4-CCR7+CD45RA+ naive T cells. The clonotype comes from a human donor in good health. Some libraries in this study had Jurkat cell RNA spiked in. The chain carries TRBV5-5 and TRBJ2-1, with TRBD1 matching 7 bases. The CDR3, as DNA: TGTGCCAGCAGCACCGGGACAGCGGACTACAATGAGCAGTTCTTC. Its translation: CASSTGTADYNEQFF.